Presented here are 10 T cell receptor beta chains from one specimen sequenced in a study of cytomegalovirus exposure and HLA in healthy donors. The PCR used 60 Vbeta and 13 Jbeta primers. TCRdb's copy holds only in-frame clones and misses some; the assay was immunoSEQ multiplex PCR. The profile shows 90,000 or so clones, 65% to 80% of them singletons. Sequences were obtained from PBMCs. These receptors all stem from a man aged 25-45 years in good health and CMV-seropositive.

This chain joins TRBV2 and TRBJ1-1; D might be TRBD1 (5 bases). Trimming pared 4 bases from V and 4 bases from J, leaving 16 bases between. In germline, CDR1 is SNHLY, CDR2 FYNNEI. The CDR3 contains 15 residues. The CDR3 region is CASSGAQGIATEAFF. The CDR3 nucleotides are TGTGCCAGCAGTGGGGCCCAGGGAATTGCCACTGAAGCTTTCTTT.

This clone has more than one count but fewer than ten. The rearrangement uses TRBV6-6 and TRBJ2-3; 9 nucleotides line up with TRBD2. Germline V gene data show CDR1 as MNHNY and CDR2 as SVGAGI (reference sequence). The CDR3 is made up of 14 amino acids. After removal of 4 bases from V and 1 base from J, the junction contained 0 bases not matched to a gene. The CDR3 DNA is TGTGCCAGCAGTTCTAGCGGGGGCACAGATACGCAGTATTTT. This sequence encodes CASSSSGGTDTQYF.

The rearrangement joins TRBV18 to TRBJ2-7; tentatively, D is TRBD2 (5 bases). Germline CDR1 is KGHSH and CDR2 is LQKENI. CDR3 length: 14 amino acids. Trimming stripped 0 bases from V and 2 bases from J, with 8 bases between. CDR3 bases: TGTGCCAGCTCACCACCGTCCGGGACCTACGAGCAGTACTTC. Residues: CASSPPSGTYEQYF.

The gene calls are TRBV28 and TRBJ1-4, with D tentatively TRBD1 (5 bases). The CDR3 is made up of 12 amino acids. CDR1 and CDR2 (germline): MDHEN, SYDVKM. V lost 6 bases, J lost 5 bases, and 7 bases lay in between. The CDR3 sequence is CASRDTNEKLFF. DNA for the CDR3: TGTGCCAGCAGGGACACAAATGAAAAACTGTTTTTT.

The rearrangement joins TRBV11-2 to TRBJ1-5; a weak D match, TRBD1 (6 bases). The length of the CDR3 is 17 residues. The ends were cut back, 0 bases at V and 0 bases at J, with 12 bases in the middle. CDR1 is SGHAT and CDR2 is FQNNGV in the germline V gene. CDR3 protein: CASSLDGGQYSNQPQHF. The CDR3 region has the DNA TGTGCCAGCAGCTTAGATGGCGGACAGTATAGCAATCAGCCCCAGCATTTT.

The CDR3 region has the DNA TGTGCCTGCAGCAGGCTTAGCTCTGGAAACACCATATATTTT. This codes for CACSRLSSGNTIYF. The rearrangement joins TRBV30 to TRBJ1-3; no clear D gene. The V and J ends lost 6 bases and 0 bases respectively, with 12 bases between them. This CDR3 contains 14 residues. Germline-derived CDR1 and CDR2 are GTSNPN and SVGIG (reference sequence).

This clone was counted only a few times. The genes are TRBV5-6 and TRBJ2-4; the match to TRBD2 covers 8 bases. V shed 0 bases, J shed 7 bases, and the junction held 6 bases outside the gene matches. Germline V gene data show CDR1 as SGHDT and CDR2 as YYEEEE. The CDR3 runs to 15 residues. CDR3 region: CASSLVGGAWNIQYF. CDR3 nucleotides: TGTGCCAGCAGCTTGGTCGGGGGGGCGTGGAACATTCAGTACTTC.

The J gene is TRBJ2-1, the V gene TRBV27; TRBD1 aligns across 10 bases. The V segment lost 4 bases and the J segment 5 bases; nucleotides outside the gene matches: 8. The CDR3 sequence is 16 residues long. The germline V gene has CDR1 MNHEY and CDR2 SMNVEV (reference sequence). The CDR3 nucleotides are TGTGCCAGCAGTTCCCGACAGGGGGCCCTACACAATGAGCAGTTCTTC. Translation gives CASSSRQGALHNEQFF.

CDR3 in DNA: TGTGCCAGCAGACGACAGGGGGCGCATGGCTACACCTTC. It codes for CASRRQGAHGYTF. The V gene is TRBV5-6, the J gene TRBJ1-2; 10 bases fit TRBD1. There are 13 residues in the CDR3. CDR1 is SGHDT, CDR2 YYEEEE, per germline. V lost 5 bases and J lost 6; bases outside the gene matches: 4.

This clone was picked up a small number of times. The chain couples TRBV30 to TRBJ1-4, with 7 bases lining up with TRBD1. V was pared by 5 bases and J by 8 bases, with 11 bases of the junction left unmatched. The CDR3 is 14 amino acids. Looked up from germline, CDR1 is GTSNPN and CDR2 is SVGIG (reference sequence). The CDR3 sequence: CAWGAQGKSEKLFF. CDR3 sequence (DNA): TGTGCCTGGGGGGCACAGGGGAAATCGGAAAAACTGTTTTTT.